One T cell receptor (beta chain) is described in this entry. Antigen specificity is unknown. The data were taken from a study of blood T cells in healthy people across ages. Findings and limits, study-wide: TCR beta diversity per million T cells fell roughly linearly with age. Higher diversity, along with more naive CD4+ cells, distinguished long-lived donors from aged donors. Researchers deemed the diversity estimates from one million T cells underestimates.

CDR3 length: 13 residues. V lost 6 bases, J lost 4 bases, and 13 bases lay in between. CDR1 and CDR2 from the germline V gene are SGHRS and YFSETQ. A second PCR, run for roughly 7 to 11 cycles, used a sample-barcoded 5' primer plus a J-beta primer mix. TCRdb recomputed calls from the 5' RACE reads with MiXCR, one row per CDR3 protein. The sample lists approximately 1,700,000 distinct CDR3 sequences; about two fifths were seen once. The rearrangement links TRBV5-1 to TRBJ1-1; D is unresolved. Sample: blood. The clonotype comes from a human donor in good health. CDR3 residues: CASTFSGGTEAFF. CDR3 bases: TGCGCCAGCACCTTCTCGGGTGGCACTGAAGCTTTCTTT.